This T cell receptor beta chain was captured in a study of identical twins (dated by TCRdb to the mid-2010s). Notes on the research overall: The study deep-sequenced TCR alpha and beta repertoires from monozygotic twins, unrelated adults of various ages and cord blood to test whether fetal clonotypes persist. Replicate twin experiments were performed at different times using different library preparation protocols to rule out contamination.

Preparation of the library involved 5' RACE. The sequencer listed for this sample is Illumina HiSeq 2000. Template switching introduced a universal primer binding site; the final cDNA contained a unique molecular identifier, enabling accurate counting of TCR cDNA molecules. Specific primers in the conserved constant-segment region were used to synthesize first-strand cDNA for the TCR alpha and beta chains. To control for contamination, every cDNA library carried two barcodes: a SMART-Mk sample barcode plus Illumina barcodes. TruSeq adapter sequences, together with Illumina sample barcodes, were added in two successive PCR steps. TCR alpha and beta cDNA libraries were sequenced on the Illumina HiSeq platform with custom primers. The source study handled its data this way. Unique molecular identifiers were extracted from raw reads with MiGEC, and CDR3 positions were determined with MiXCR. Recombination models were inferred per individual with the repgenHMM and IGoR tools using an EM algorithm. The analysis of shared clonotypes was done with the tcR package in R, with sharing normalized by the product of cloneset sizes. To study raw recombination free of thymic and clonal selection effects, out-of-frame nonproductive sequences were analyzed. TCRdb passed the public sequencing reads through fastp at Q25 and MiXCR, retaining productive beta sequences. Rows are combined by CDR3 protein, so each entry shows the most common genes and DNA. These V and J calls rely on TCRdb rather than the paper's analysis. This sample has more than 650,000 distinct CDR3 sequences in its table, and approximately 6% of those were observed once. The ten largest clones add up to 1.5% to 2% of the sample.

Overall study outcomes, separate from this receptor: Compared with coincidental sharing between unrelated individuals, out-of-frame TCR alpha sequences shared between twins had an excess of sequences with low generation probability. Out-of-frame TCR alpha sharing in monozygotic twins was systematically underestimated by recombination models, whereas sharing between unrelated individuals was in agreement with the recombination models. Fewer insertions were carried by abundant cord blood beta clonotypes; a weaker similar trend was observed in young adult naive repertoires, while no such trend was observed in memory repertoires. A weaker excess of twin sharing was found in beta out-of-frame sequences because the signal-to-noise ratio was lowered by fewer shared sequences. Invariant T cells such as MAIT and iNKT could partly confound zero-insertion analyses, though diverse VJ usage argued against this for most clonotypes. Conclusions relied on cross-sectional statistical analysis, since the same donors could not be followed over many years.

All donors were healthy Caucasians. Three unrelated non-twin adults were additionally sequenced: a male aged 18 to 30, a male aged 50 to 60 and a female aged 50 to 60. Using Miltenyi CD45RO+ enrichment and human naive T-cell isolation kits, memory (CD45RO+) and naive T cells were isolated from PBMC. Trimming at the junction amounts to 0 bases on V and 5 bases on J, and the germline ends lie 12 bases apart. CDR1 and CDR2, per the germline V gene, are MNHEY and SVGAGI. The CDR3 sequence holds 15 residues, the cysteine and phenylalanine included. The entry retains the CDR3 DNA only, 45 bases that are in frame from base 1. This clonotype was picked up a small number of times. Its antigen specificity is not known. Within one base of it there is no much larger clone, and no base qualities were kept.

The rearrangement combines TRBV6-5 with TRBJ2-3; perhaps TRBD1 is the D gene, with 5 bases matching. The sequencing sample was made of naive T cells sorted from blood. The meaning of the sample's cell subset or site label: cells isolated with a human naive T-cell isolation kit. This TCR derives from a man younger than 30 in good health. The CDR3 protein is CASSYSGAQGDTQYF. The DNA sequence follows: TGTGCCAGCAGTTACTCAGGGGCGCAGGGAGATACGCAGTATTTT.